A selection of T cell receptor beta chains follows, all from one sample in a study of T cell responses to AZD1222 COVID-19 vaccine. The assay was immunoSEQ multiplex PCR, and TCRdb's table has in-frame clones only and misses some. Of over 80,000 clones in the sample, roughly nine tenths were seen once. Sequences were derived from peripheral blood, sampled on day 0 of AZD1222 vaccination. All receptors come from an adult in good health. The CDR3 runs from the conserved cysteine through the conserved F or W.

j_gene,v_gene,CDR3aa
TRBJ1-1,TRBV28,CASSLLRQMNTEAFF
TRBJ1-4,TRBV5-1,CASSGSGTGNEKLFF
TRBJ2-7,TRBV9,CASSVSGTGEGEQYF
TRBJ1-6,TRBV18,CASSPGADSSYNSPLHF
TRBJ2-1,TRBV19,CASSIGVGRYSSYNEQFF
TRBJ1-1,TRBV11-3,CASSVGRQGLNTEAFF
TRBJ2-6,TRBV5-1,CASSSPPGATRSGANVLTF
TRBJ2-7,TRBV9,CASSVSTSPTYEQYF
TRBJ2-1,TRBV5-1,CASSPAGWEQFF
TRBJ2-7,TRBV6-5,CASSWKGDYEQYF
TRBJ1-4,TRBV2,CASRNLGKTNEKLFF
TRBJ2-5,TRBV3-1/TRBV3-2,CASSQEGGWETQYF
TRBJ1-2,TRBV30,CAWNRDIHNGYTF
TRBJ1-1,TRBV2,CAGRWTFYTEAFF